The T cell receptor beta chain described here comes from a study of breast tumors, draining lymph nodes, adjacent tissues. The CDR3 covers 15 residues. CDR1 and CDR2 from the germline V gene are GTSNPN and SVGIG (reference sequence). V shed 4 bases and J 3 bases; nucleotides not matched to a gene: 6. Points from the study as a whole: Data only fit, rather than demonstrated, lymph node origin of most tumor T cells. Tumors had less TCR diversity than lymph nodes, more than nontumor tissue. Luminal-like breast cancer showed significantly greater tumor-nontumor repertoire similarity than basal-like breast cancer did.

This clonotype was seen at least ten times. Its cognate antigen is unknown. Each CDR3 protein gets one entry after TCRdb re-called the multiplex PCR reads with MiXCR. The sample lists some 53,000 distinct CDR3 sequences; 35% to 50% were seen once. The receptor comes from a female donor with breast cancer. Some clones in this sample may be carry-over from other donors' samples. Sequencing was performed on breast tumor tissue. The chain uses TRBV30 and TRBJ2-2; 9 positions match TRBD1. As DNA, the CDR3 is TGTGCCTGGAAATCGGACAGGGGTTACACCGGGGAGCTGTTTTTT. Encoded protein: CAWKSDRGYTGELFF.